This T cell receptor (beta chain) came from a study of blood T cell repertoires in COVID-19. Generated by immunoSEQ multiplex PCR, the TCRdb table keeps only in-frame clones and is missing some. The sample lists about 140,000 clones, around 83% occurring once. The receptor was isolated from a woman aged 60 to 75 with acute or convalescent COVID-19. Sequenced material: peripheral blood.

This chain's CDR3 is CASSSPTAGVDTQYF. The CDR3 DNA sequence: TGTGCCAGCAGCTCACCCACCGCGGGGGTCGATACGCAGTATTTT. This chain connects TRBV5-6 to TRBJ2-3; TRBD2 agrees at 7 bases. CDR1 is SGHDT and CDR2 is YYEEEE in the germline V gene. V shed 3 bases, J shed 6 bases, and the junction held 10 bases outside the gene matches. The CDR3 has 15 residues.